Listed below are T cell receptor beta chains from one sample, sequenced in a study of identical twins. TCRdb reanalysed the 5' RACE reads using MiXCR and keeps one entry per CDR3 protein. Of some 500,000 distinct CDR3 sequences listed, approximately 14% are singletons. These data were likewise used in another study, on yellow fever vaccine responses in identical twins.

The sequenced material came from CD4+ T cells sorted from blood. These receptors were obtained from a woman younger than 35 in good health. CDR3s include the opening cysteine and the closing phenylalanine or tryptophan. A D gene is named only where the DNA matches it firmly. Only part of the rows carry a size: once, few, many, or a class if the clone is expanded.

cdr3_aa: CASSRYSGQDGYTF
cdr3_nt: TGTGCCAGCAGCCGATATTCAGGACAGGATGGCTACACCTTC
j_call: TRBJ1-2
clone_size: .
v_call: TRBV4-2
d_call: TRBD1

cdr3_aa: CASSPQVGTTNEKLFF
cdr3_nt: TGCGCCAGCAGCCCTCAGGTGGGAACAACTAATGAAAAACTGTTTTTT
j_call: TRBJ1-4
clone_size: .
v_call: TRBV4-3
d_call: .

cdr3_aa: CASSPPVLAGSYEQYF
cdr3_nt: TGTGCCAGCTCACCACCGGTACTAGCGGGATCCTACGAGCAGTACTTC
j_call: TRBJ2-7
clone_size: .
v_call: TRBV18
d_call: TRBD2

cdr3_aa: CASTRTQGRSTGELFF
cdr3_nt: TGTGCCAGCACCCGAACACAGGGTCGAAGCACCGGGGAGCTGTTTTTT
j_call: TRBJ2-2
clone_size: many
v_call: TRBV3-1
d_call: .

cdr3_aa: CASTQTGQSINEQFF
cdr3_nt: TGTGCCAGCACCCAGACTGGACAGAGCATCAATGAGCAGTTCTTC
j_call: TRBJ2-1
clone_size: many
v_call: TRBV12-3/TRBV12-4
d_call: .

cdr3_aa: CASSPLGPEQFF
cdr3_nt: TGTGCCAGCAGCCCATTAGGACCTGAGCAGTTCTTC
j_call: TRBJ2-1
clone_size: many
v_call: TRBV14
d_call: .

cdr3_aa: CASSPEAGLGTDTQYF
cdr3_nt: TGTGCCAGCAGTCCAGAGGCTGGGCTGGGCACAGATACGCAGTATTTT
j_call: TRBJ2-3
clone_size: .
v_call: TRBV2
d_call: .

cdr3_aa: CASSLGGTISRAQFF
cdr3_nt: TGTGCCAGCAGTTTAGGGGGGACTATCTCCCGGGCGCAGTTCTTC
j_call: TRBJ2-1
clone_size: .
v_call: TRBV28
d_call: TRBD2

cdr3_aa: CASSYRLAGPNTDTQYF
cdr3_nt: TGTGCCAGCAGTTACCGACTAGCGGGGCCTAACACAGATACGCAGTATTTT
j_call: TRBJ2-3
clone_size: .
v_call: TRBV25-1
d_call: TRBD2

cdr3_aa: CASSLDSPSLGYTF
cdr3_nt: TGCGCCAGCAGCTTGGACAGTCCCTCTCTGGGCTACACCTTC
j_call: TRBJ1-2
clone_size: few
v_call: TRBV5-1
d_call: .

cdr3_aa: CATSVPSTDTDTQYF
cdr3_nt: TGTGCCACCAGTGTCCCATCGACAGACACAGATACGCAGTATTTT
j_call: TRBJ2-3
clone_size: .
v_call: TRBV24-1
d_call: .

cdr3_aa: CASSTPREANVLTF
cdr3_nt: TGTGCCAGCAGTACCCCCCGGGAGGCCAACGTCCTGACTTTC
j_call: TRBJ2-6
clone_size: many
v_call: TRBV12-3/TRBV12-4
d_call: .

cdr3_aa: CASRPGLGELFF
cdr3_nt: TGTGCCAGCAGACCGGGACTGGGGGAGCTGTTTTTT
j_call: TRBJ2-2
clone_size: .
v_call: TRBV5-6
d_call: .

cdr3_aa: CASSLTPSGPNTGELFF
cdr3_nt: TGTGCCAGCAGCCTCACACCTAGCGGTCCGAACACCGGGGAGCTGTTTTTT
j_call: TRBJ2-2
clone_size: .
v_call: TRBV7-2
d_call: TRBD2

cdr3_aa: CASSSISGTGELFF
cdr3_nt: TGCGCCAGCAGCAGTATCTCGGGAACCGGGGAGCTGTTTTTT
j_call: TRBJ2-2
clone_size: many
v_call: TRBV5-1
d_call: .

cdr3_aa: CAWTRGPDTQYF
cdr3_nt: TGTGCCTGGACCCGCGGTCCAGATACGCAGTATTTT
j_call: TRBJ2-3
clone_size: .
v_call: TRBV30
d_call: .

cdr3_aa: CASSLQEGFGYTF
cdr3_nt: TGTGCCAGCAGTTTACAGGAAGGATTTGGCTACACCTTC
j_call: TRBJ1-2
clone_size: many
v_call: TRBV12-3/TRBV12-4
d_call: .

cdr3_aa: CASSPDRGTGLTSGWDEQYF
cdr3_nt: TGTGCCAGCAGCCCTGACCGCGGGACAGGTTTAACTAGCGGGTGGGACGAGCAGTACTTC
j_call: TRBJ2-7
clone_size: .
v_call: TRBV12-3/TRBV12-4
d_call: .

cdr3_aa: CASSRRTSGATDTQYF
cdr3_nt: TGTGCCAGCAGCCGTCGGACTAGCGGGGCCACAGATACGCAGTATTTT
j_call: TRBJ2-3
clone_size: .
v_call: TRBV3-1
d_call: TRBD2

cdr3_aa: CASRITEDYGYTF
cdr3_nt: TGTGCCAGCAGAATCACAGAAGACTATGGCTACACCTTC
j_call: TRBJ1-2
clone_size: few
v_call: TRBV6-1
d_call: .

cdr3_aa: CSARDRVNTEAFF
cdr3_nt: TGCAGTGCTAGAGACAGGGTGAACACTGAAGCTTTCTTT
j_call: TRBJ1-1
clone_size: .
v_call: TRBV20-1
d_call: .

cdr3_aa: CASSLEGQGFEKLFF
cdr3_nt: TGCGCCAGCAGCTTGGAGGGACAGGGGTTTGAAAAACTGTTTTTT
j_call: TRBJ1-4
clone_size: .
v_call: TRBV5-1
d_call: TRBD1

cdr3_aa: CASSPYPGTGGRYEQYF
cdr3_nt: TGTGCCAGTAGTCCATATCCCGGGACAGGGGGCCGCTACGAGCAGTACTTC
j_call: TRBJ2-7
clone_size: few
v_call: TRBV19
d_call: TRBD1

cdr3_aa: CSATGQASYEQYF
cdr3_nt: TGCAGTGCTACCGGACAGGCGTCCTACGAGCAGTACTTC
j_call: TRBJ2-7
clone_size: .
v_call: TRBV20-1
d_call: TRBD1

cdr3_aa: CASRSPTETQQMNTQYF
cdr3_nt: TGTGCCAGCAGGTCTCCGACAGAGACCCAGCAAATGAATACGCAGTATTTT
j_call: TRBJ2-3
clone_size: few
v_call: TRBV6-1
d_call: .

cdr3_aa: CASSPFQLASQETQYF
cdr3_nt: TGTGCCAGCTCACCATTCCAACTAGCGAGTCAAGAGACCCAGTACTTC
j_call: TRBJ2-5
clone_size: .
v_call: TRBV18
d_call: TRBD2

cdr3_aa: CASSHQLAGVATDTQYF
cdr3_nt: TGTGCCAGCAGCCATCAACTAGCGGGGGTCGCCACAGATACGCAGTATTTT
j_call: TRBJ2-3
clone_size: .
v_call: TRBV3-1
d_call: TRBD2

cdr3_aa: CASSLNLGGRQETQYF
cdr3_nt: TGCGCCAGCAGCCTTAATCTTGGAGGGCGCCAAGAGACCCAGTACTTC
j_call: TRBJ2-5
clone_size: .
v_call: TRBV4-1
d_call: .

cdr3_aa: CASSLAGGPSF
cdr3_nt: TGTGCCAGCAGCTTAGCGGGAGGTCCGTCCTTC
j_call: TRBJ2-1
clone_size: few
v_call: TRBV7-8
d_call: .

cdr3_aa: CASSLDFGEQFF
cdr3_nt: TGTGCCAGCAGCTTAGATTTTGGAGAGCAGTTCTTC
j_call: TRBJ2-1
clone_size: .
v_call: TRBV11-3
d_call: .

cdr3_aa: CASSQEKSPLHF
cdr3_nt: TGTGCCAGCAGCCAAGAAAAATCACCCCTCCACTTT
j_call: TRBJ1-6
clone_size: few
v_call: TRBV3-1
d_call: .

cdr3_aa: CAITQTSGSNTGELFF
cdr3_nt: TGTGCCATCACCCAGACTAGCGGGTCGAACACCGGGGAGCTGTTTTTT
j_call: TRBJ2-2
clone_size: .
v_call: TRBV10-3
d_call: TRBD2

cdr3_aa: CSAKPQATNEKLFF
cdr3_nt: TGCAGTGCAAAACCCCAGGCAACTAATGAAAAACTGTTTTTT
j_call: TRBJ1-4
clone_size: .
v_call: TRBV20-1
d_call: .

cdr3_aa: CASSQRLAGGADTQYF
cdr3_nt: TGCGCCAGCAGCCAACGACTAGCGGGAGGCGCAGATACGCAGTATTTT
j_call: TRBJ2-3
clone_size: few
v_call: TRBV4-3
d_call: TRBD2

cdr3_aa: CASSWTGDNTGELFF
cdr3_nt: TGTGCCAGCAGTTGGACAGGAGACAACACCGGGGAGCTGTTTTTT
j_call: TRBJ2-2
clone_size: few
v_call: TRBV2
d_call: TRBD1

cdr3_aa: CATSATTSGSPLHF
cdr3_nt: TGTGCCACCAGTGCCACCACCTCAGGTTCACCCCTCCACTTT
j_call: TRBJ1-6
clone_size: many
v_call: TRBV24-1
d_call: .

cdr3_aa: CASSQDRYEQYF
cdr3_nt: TGTGCCAGCAGCCAAGATCGCTACGAGCAGTACTTC
j_call: TRBJ2-7
clone_size: many
v_call: TRBV3-1
d_call: .

cdr3_aa: CASSQEKGLAGTGELFF
cdr3_nt: TGTGCCAGCAGCCAAGAAAAGGGACTAGCGGGCACCGGGGAGCTGTTTTTT
j_call: TRBJ2-2
clone_size: .
v_call: TRBV4-2
d_call: TRBD2

cdr3_aa: CASSFVDQPQHF
cdr3_nt: TGTGCCAGCAGCTTCGTGGATCAGCCCCAGCATTTT
j_call: TRBJ1-5
clone_size: few
v_call: TRBV7-2
d_call: .

cdr3_aa: CASSSFMAGLETQYF
cdr3_nt: TGTGCCAGCAGCTCCTTTATGGCGGGACTGGAGACCCAGTACTTC
j_call: TRBJ2-5
clone_size: few
v_call: TRBV7-2
d_call: .

cdr3_aa: CASSLRPDTEAFF
cdr3_nt: TGTGCCAGCAGCCTCAGGCCTGACACTGAAGCTTTCTTT
j_call: TRBJ1-1
clone_size: .
v_call: TRBV6-2/TRBV6-3
d_call: .

cdr3_aa: CASSFGLAGGQDTQYF
cdr3_nt: TGTGCCAGCAGTTTCGGACTAGCGGGAGGTCAAGATACGCAGTATTTT
j_call: TRBJ2-3
clone_size: .
v_call: TRBV27
d_call: TRBD2

cdr3_aa: CASSVKGNTEAFF
cdr3_nt: TGTGCCAGCAGTGTTAAGGGGAACACTGAAGCTTTCTTT
j_call: TRBJ1-1
clone_size: many
v_call: TRBV12-3/TRBV12-4
d_call: .

cdr3_aa: CASSFGPGLGTEAFF
cdr3_nt: .
j_call: TRBJ1-1
clone_size: many
v_call: TRBV5-1
d_call: .

cdr3_aa: CASSLGQGSPLHF
cdr3_nt: TGTGCCAGCAGCTTAGGACAGGGTTCACCCCTCCACTTT
j_call: TRBJ1-6
clone_size: .
v_call: TRBV7-3
d_call: TRBD1

cdr3_aa: CASSGQVGPYEQYF
cdr3_nt: TGTGCCAGCAGTGGACAGGTTGGACCCTACGAGCAGTACTTC
j_call: TRBJ2-7
clone_size: .
v_call: TRBV2
d_call: .

cdr3_aa: CASSSLFRGDYEQYF
cdr3_nt: TGTGCCAGCAGCTCGCTCTTCCGAGGGGACTACGAGCAGTACTTC
j_call: TRBJ2-7
clone_size: .
v_call: TRBV11-2
d_call: .

cdr3_aa: CASRIADTQYF
cdr3_nt: TGTGCCAGCAGGATAGCAGATACGCAGTATTTT
j_call: TRBJ2-3
clone_size: many
v_call: TRBV7-9
d_call: .

cdr3_aa: CASRAIGVHTEAFF
cdr3_nt: TGTGCCAGCAGAGCCATAGGGGTCCACACTGAAGCTTTCTTT
j_call: TRBJ1-1
clone_size: .
v_call: TRBV7-6
d_call: .

cdr3_aa: CASVRRVPGYEQYF
cdr3_nt: TGTGCCAGCGTCCGAAGGGTACCGGGCTACGAGCAGTACTTC
j_call: TRBJ2-7
clone_size: .
v_call: TRBV5-5
d_call: .

cdr3_aa: CASRGRKSSYEQYF
cdr3_nt: TGTGCCAGCAGGGGACGGAAGAGCTCCTACGAGCAGTACTTC
j_call: TRBJ2-7
clone_size: .
v_call: TRBV2
d_call: .

cdr3_aa: CASSREGADNEQFF
cdr3_nt: TGCGCCAGCAGTCGGGAGGGGGCTGACAATGAGCAGTTCTTC
j_call: TRBJ2-1
clone_size: .
v_call: TRBV5-1
d_call: .

cdr3_aa: CASRDRFVDEQFF
cdr3_nt: TGTGCCAGCAGGGACAGGTTTGTTGATGAGCAGTTCTTC
j_call: TRBJ2-1
clone_size: .
v_call: TRBV25-1
d_call: TRBD1

cdr3_aa: CASSLVGLASWEQFF
cdr3_nt: TGTGCCAGCAGCTTGGTAGGACTAGCATCATGGGAGCAGTTCTTC
j_call: TRBJ2-1
clone_size: many
v_call: TRBV5-5
d_call: TRBD2

cdr3_aa: CASSFSGILYNEQFF
cdr3_nt: TGTGCCAGCAGCTTTAGCGGTATACTTTACAATGAGCAGTTCTTC
j_call: TRBJ2-1
clone_size: few
v_call: TRBV5-4
d_call: .

cdr3_aa: CASLNQQGHSYNEQFF
cdr3_nt: TGTGCCAGTCTGAACCAACAGGGCCACTCCTACAATGAGCAGTTCTTC
j_call: TRBJ2-1
clone_size: .
v_call: TRBV10-3
d_call: .

cdr3_aa: CSAPGQIKNTEAFF
cdr3_nt: TGCAGTGCTCCAGGACAGATTAAAAACACTGAAGCTTTCTTT
j_call: TRBJ1-1
clone_size: many
v_call: TRBV20-1
d_call: .